The 5 T cell receptor beta chains given below trace back to one sample, sequenced in a study of T cell changes during pregnancy in multiple sclerosis. TCRdb's table, derived via immunoSEQ multiplex PCR, lists solely in-frame clones and lacks some. The table has 65,000 to 95,000 clones, 90% to 95% seen once. Sequencing was performed on peripheral blood, taken after pregnancy. The receptors here all came from a female donor in good health, enrolled as a control in a pregnancy study.

CDR3 sequence (DNA): TGTGCCAGCAGCTTGGGTGACGACGCATCTGGGCGCACAGATACGCAGTATTTT. As protein: CASSLGDDASGRTDTQYF. This chain joins TRBV5-6 and TRBJ2-3, with no clear D. The CDR3 totals 18 residues. Looked up from germline, CDR1 is SGHDT and CDR2 is YYEEEE. Trimming pared 0 bases from V and 1 base from J, leaving 18 bases between.

This chain links TRBV11-2 with TRBJ2-7; 9 nucleotides line up with TRBD1. The CDR3 contains 15 residues. Germline V gene lookup returns CDR1 SGHAT and CDR2 FQNNGV. The junction had 9 bases not matched to a gene; V was cut back by 5 bases and J by 4 bases. CDR3 region: CASSRLDRGGYEQYF. The CDR3 DNA sequence: TGTGCCAGCAGCCGACTGGACAGGGGAGGGTACGAGCAGTACTTC.

This chain joins TRBV30 and TRBJ1-2; 9 bases are shared with TRBD1. CDR1 and CDR2 from the germline V gene are GTSNPN and SVGIG (reference sequence). After removal of 2 bases from V and 9 bases from J, the junction contained 4 bases not matched to a gene. The CDR3 spans 12 residues. The CDR3 sequence: CAWSFGTGSYTF. In DNA, the CDR3 is TGTGCCTGGAGTTTTGGGACAGGGAGCTACACCTTC.

The chain employs TRBV27 and TRBJ1-3; TRBD1 might be the D (6 bases). The CDR3 totals 15 residues. Germline V CDR1 and CDR2: MNHEY, SMNVEV (reference sequence). V was clipped by 5 bases and J by 3 bases, with 14 bases between them. CDR3 in amino acids: CASSKRGAYGNTIYF. CDR3 bases: TGTGCCAGCAGTAAGCGGGGGGCATATGGAAACACCATATATTTT.

This clone came up once. J is TRBJ1-1 and V is TRBV6-6, with D possibly being TRBD1 (5 bases). Germline CDR1 MNHNY, CDR2 SVGAGI (reference sequence). This CDR3 region has 13 residues. Trimming took off 7 bases at V and 2 bases at J, with 11 bases between the two ends. The CDR3 DNA follows: TGTGCCAGCACCGCAGACAGAAACACTGAAGCTTTCTTT. Protein product: CASTADRNTEAFF.